The 11 T cell receptor beta chains reported below all come from one sample, sequenced in a study of beta chain features in type 1 diabetes (dated by TCRdb to between 2017 and 2018). Libraries were constructed by the immunoSEQ multiplex PCR assay. The entire amount of isolated RNA was reverse transcribed using the High Capacity cDNA Reverse Transcription Kit, so the sequenced TCRB transcripts were expressed ones. Held by TCRdb, this immuneACCESS table contains in-frame sequences only and omits some clones. Under half of the omission traces to an unresolved V gene where checked; the cause of the rest is unknown. The sample table holds a few hundred thousand clones, of which over 10% were seen once. The ten largest clones capture 0.017% of the sample. Source material: naive CD4+ T cells from blood. The cell subset or site label corresponds to: true naive CD4+ T cells. Source of these receptors: a man aged 18-30 years in good health.

For this clone: The same CDR3 can be traced to other DNA sequences in this sample. The chain uses TRBV5-1 and TRBJ2-5, with D tentatively TRBD1 (6 bases). The CDR3 contains 12 residues. The V and J ends lost 5 bases and 2 bases respectively, with 7 bases between them. Per germline, CDR1 SGHRS and CDR2 YFSETQ. The DNA of the CDR3 is TGCGCCAGCAGGCAGGGGCAAGAGACCCAGTACTTC. Protein sequence: CASRQGQETQYF.

V gene TRBV28 combines with J gene TRBJ1-2, with 8 bases identical to TRBD1. Losses at the gene ends were 6 bases for V and 8 bases for J; bases not matched to a gene: 8. This CDR3 has 13 amino acids. CDR1 is MDHEN, CDR2 SYDVKM, per germline. CDR3 in amino acids: CASRSQGAQGYTF. CDR3 in DNA: TGTGCCAGCAGAAGCCAGGGGGCGCAGGGCTACACCTTC.

In its sample, this clone was seen a few times. This CDR3 fails to terminate in the conserved phenylalanine or tryptophan, so it likely reflects a read error. The DNA is left out, because the CDR3 cannot be placed on it with certainty; the CDR3 is given as TCRdb lists it. The chain recombines TRBV15 with TRBJ2-7; TRBD1, the table's D call, was not compared with the DNA. Germline loops: CDR1 LNHNV, CDR2 YYDKDF (reference sequence). The CDR3 spans 13 amino acids, including both terminal residues. The CDR3 sequence: CATSTLPDRAFFL.

This clone was detected only a few times. The gene calls are TRBV28 and TRBJ2-2, with D perhaps matching TRBD2 (6 bases). Germline loops: CDR1 MDHEN, CDR2 SYDVKM. CDR3 length: 13 amino acids. Trimming took 6 bases from V and 5 from J, leaving 10 bases between them. This CDR3 reads CASRPTSTGELFF. In nucleotides, the CDR3 is TGTGCCAGCAGACCGACTAGTACCGGGGAGCTGTTTTTT. The entire variable domain, with the rest obtained from reference TRBV28 and TRBJ2-2, is as follows: DVKVTQSSRYLVKRTGEKVFLECVQDMDHENMFWYRQDPGLGLRLIYFSYDVKMKEKGDIPEGYSVSREKKERFSLILESASTNQTSMYLCASRPTSTGELFFGEGSRLTVL.

The chain combines TRBV7-3 with TRBJ1-2; D might be TRBD1 (5 bases). The CDR3 is made up of 13 amino acids. Between the trimmed V and J ends, which lost 6 bases and 6 bases, there was a span of 14 bases. Germline loops: CDR1 SGHTA, CDR2 FQGTGA. This chain's CDR3 is CASRQGLGDGYTF. The CDR3 DNA is TGTGCCAGCAGGCAGGGCTTAGGGGATGGCTACACCTTC.

The chain links TRBV30 to TRBJ2-1, with 11 bases fitting TRBD2. The ends lost 0 bases at V and 10 bases at J; junction bases unmatched: 11. Germline V gene lookup returns CDR1 GTSNPN and CDR2 SVGIG (reference sequence). CDR3 size: 16 residues. The CDR3 DNA follows: TGTGCCTGGAGTGTATTGTCTAGCGGGAGGTTAAAGGAGCAGTTCTTC. It codes for CAWSVLSSGRLKEQFF. Complete variable domain (other parts from reference TRBV30 and TRBJ2-1): SQTIHQWPATLVQPVGSPLSLECTVEGTSNPNLYWYRQAAGRGLQLLFYSVGIGQISSEVPQNLSASRPQDRQFILSSKKLLLSDSGFYLCAWSVLSSGRLKEQFFGPGTRLTVL.

This clone came up a few times. V and J are TRBV30 and TRBJ1-2, with D unclear. Deletions cut 4 bases from V and 0 bases from J, with 6 bases between. The V gene's germline CDR1 is GTSNPN and CDR2 SVGIG (reference sequence). The CDR3 length is 12 residues. The CDR3 sequence is CAWTLANYGYTF. CDR3 nucleotide sequence: TGTGCCTGGACCTTAGCTAACTATGGCTACACCTTC.

This clone was recorded a few times. The V gene is TRBV10-3, the J gene TRBJ1-5; 9 nucleotides line up with TRBD1. Trimming cost V 10 bases and J 7 bases; bases outside gene matches: 8. The CDR3 consists of 13 residues. Germline V gives CDR1 ENHRY, CDR2 SYGVKD. The CDR3 nucleotides are TGTGCCAGCCAGGGACAGGGTGGACAGCCCCAGCATTTT. Translated, it gives CASQGQGGQPQHF.

This clone turned up a few times. The gene calls are TRBV5-6 and TRBJ2-7, with 14 bases that match TRBD2. The CDR3 contains 15 residues. V shed 3 bases, J shed 4 bases, and the junction held 3 bases outside the gene matches. CDR1 is SGHDT and CDR2 is YYEEEE in the germline V gene. Written as DNA, the CDR3 is TGTGCCAGCAGCTCTGGACTAGCGGGAGGATACGAGCAGTACTTC. Its protein is CASSSGLAGGYEQYF.

This clone was detected only a few times. This chain joins TRBV28 and TRBJ2-6, with unresolved D. CDR1 is MDHEN and CDR2 is SYDVKM in the germline V gene. V lost 5 bases and J lost 1, with 3 bases in between. This CDR3 region has 13 residues. Written as DNA, the CDR3 is TGTGCCAGCAGTGCGTCTGGGGCCAACGTCCTGACTTTC. It is translated as CASSASGANVLTF. The full variable domain, rest sourced from reference TRBV28 and TRBJ2-6, is DVKVTQSSRYLVKRTGEKVFLECVQDMDHENMFWYRQDPGLGLRLIYFSYDVKMKEKGDIPEGYSVSREKKERFSLILESASTNQTSMYLCASSASGANVLTFGAGSRLTVL.

This rearrangement joins TRBV4-3 to TRBJ2-5; 12 bases align to TRBD2. This CDR3 comprises 17 residues. With V trimmed by 0 bases and J by 7 bases, 9 bases remained unmatched. From germline, CDR1 is LGHNA and CDR2 YSLEER. The CDR3 nucleotides are TGCGCCAGCAGCCAAGATCGGCTAGCGGGAGGGTCGCGGACCCAGTACTTC. Encoded protein: CASSQDRLAGGSRTQYF.